This T cell receptor (beta chain) was recovered during a study of PD-1 blockade in classical Hodgkin lymphoma. Study information: A 3 mg/kg intravenous dose of nivolumab was received by patients every 2 weeks.

The junction had 8 bases not matched to a gene; V was cut back by 4 bases and J by 4 bases. CDR1 and CDR2 (germline): MNHEY, SVGAGI. CDR3 length: 16 amino acids. Repertoires were generated with immunoSEQ multiplex PCR, while TCRdb's copy carries only in-frame clones and drops some. The sample holds approximately 99,000 clones, 80% to 90% seen once. Every patient experienced relapse after autologous stem cell transplantation, and brentuximab vedotin exposure varied. The clonotype was recovered from a human donor with classical Hodgkin lymphoma. Sequencing used peripheral blood mononuclear cells (PBMCs), obtained before the second cycle of nivolumab. The chain recombines TRBV6-5 with TRBJ2-5, with 11 bases lining up with TRBD2. This CDR3 reads CASSSLTSGTRETQYF. CDR3 in DNA: TGTGCCAGCAGTTCCCTGACTAGCGGGACACGAGAGACCCAGTACTTC.